These 5 T cell receptor beta chains came from one sample sequenced in a study of T cell repertoires in cytomegalovirus infection (dated by TCRdb to between 2018 and 2020). Sequencing relied on an Illumina HiSeq 1500. The public reads were reanalyzed by TCRdb: fastp trimming at Q25, MiXCR alignment, in-frame beta chains only. Each CDR3 protein appears once, grouped with its most common genes and DNA. The sample table lists fewer than 250,000 distinct CDR3 sequences, roughly 20% of them with a count of one. Together, the top ten hold 15% to 20% of the sample. The sample consisted of CD8+ T cells from PBMCs. The origin of the receptors is a human donor in good health (CMV status not recorded). Some clones in this sample may be carry-over from other donors' samples.

The chain carries TRBV5-4 and TRBJ2-1; tentatively, D is TRBD1 (5 bases). V was cut by 0 bases and J by 7 bases, with 14 bases left in between. The CDR3 length is 15 residues. In germline, CDR1 is SGHNT, CDR2 YYREEE (reference sequence). The CDR3 reads CASSLAWGRVNEQFF. In DNA, the CDR3 is TGTGCCAGCAGCTTGGCCTGGGGCAGGGTAAATGAGCAGTTCTTC.

The chain joins TRBV12-3 or TRBV12-4 to TRBJ1-1; TRBD1 matches at 7 bases. This CDR3 contains 15 residues. After removal of 6 bases from V and 3 bases from J, the junction contained 10 bases not matched to a gene. The CDR3 DNA sequence: TGTGCCAGCAGAGATTCCGACAGGGCGGACACTGAAGCTTTCTTT. As protein: CASRDSDRADTEAFF.

The gene calls are TRBV14 and TRBJ1-3; D possibly corresponds to TRBD1 (5 bases). The germline V and J ends were trimmed by 0 bases and 3 bases, with 18 bases remaining between them. The CDR3 is 18 residues long. In germline, CDR1 is SGHDN, CDR2 FVKESK. CDR3 residues: CASSQEGTGRLRGNTIYF. DNA for the CDR3: TGTGCCAGCAGCCAAGAAGGGACTGGGAGACTGCGTGGAAACACCATATATTTT.

This clonotype was seen at least ten times. The V gene is TRBV5-4, the J gene TRBJ1-1; D ambiguous. The length of the CDR3 is 14 residues. In germline, CDR1 is SGHNT, CDR2 YYREEE (reference sequence). Trimming removed 2 bases at V and 6 bases at J, with 14 bases between. The CDR3 coding sequence is TGTGCCAGCAGCTTTTCCCCGGTGGGCGCTGAAGCTTTCTTT. This gives the protein CASSFSPVGAEAFF.

The chain combines TRBV25-1 with TRBJ2-5; weak D call: TRBD1 (6 bases). The CDR3 is 12 residues long. Germline V gene data show CDR1 as MGHDK and CDR2 as SYGVNS. V was cut by 8 bases and J by 6 bases, with 13 bases left in between. The CDR3 sequence is CASQGSLKTQYF. CDR3 sequence (DNA): TGTGCCAGCCAGGGGAGTTTAAAGACCCAGTACTTC.